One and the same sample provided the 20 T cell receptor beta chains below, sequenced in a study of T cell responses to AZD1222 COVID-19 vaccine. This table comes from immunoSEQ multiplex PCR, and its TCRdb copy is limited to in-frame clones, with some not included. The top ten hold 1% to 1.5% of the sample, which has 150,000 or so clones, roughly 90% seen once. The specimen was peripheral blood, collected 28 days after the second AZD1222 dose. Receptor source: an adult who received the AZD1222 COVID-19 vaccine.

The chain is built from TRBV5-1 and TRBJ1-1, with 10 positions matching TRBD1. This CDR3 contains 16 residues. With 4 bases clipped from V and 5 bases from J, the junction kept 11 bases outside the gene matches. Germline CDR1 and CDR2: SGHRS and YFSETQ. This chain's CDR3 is CASSLFIPGQGTEAFF. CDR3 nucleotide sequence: TGCGCCAGCAGCCTCTTTATACCGGGACAGGGGACTGAAGCTTTCTTT.

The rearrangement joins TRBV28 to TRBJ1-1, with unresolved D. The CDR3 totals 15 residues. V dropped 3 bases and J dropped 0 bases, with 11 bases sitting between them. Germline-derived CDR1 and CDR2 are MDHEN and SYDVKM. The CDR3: CASSLVGHLNTEAFF. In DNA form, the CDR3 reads TGTGCCAGCAGTTTGGTAGGGCATCTGAACACTGAAGCTTTCTTT.

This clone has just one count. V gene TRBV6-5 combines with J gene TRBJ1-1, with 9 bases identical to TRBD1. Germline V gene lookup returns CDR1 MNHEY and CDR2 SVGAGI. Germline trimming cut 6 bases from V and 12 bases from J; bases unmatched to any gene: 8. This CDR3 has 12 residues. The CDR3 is CASRTGTGTTFF. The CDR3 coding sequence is TGTGCCAGCAGAACCGGGACAGGGACGACTTTCTTT.

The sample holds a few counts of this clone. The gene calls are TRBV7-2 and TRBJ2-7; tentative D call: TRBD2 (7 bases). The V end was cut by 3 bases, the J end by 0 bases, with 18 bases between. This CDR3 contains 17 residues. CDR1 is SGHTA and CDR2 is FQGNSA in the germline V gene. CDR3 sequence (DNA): TGTGCCAGCAGCTTCGGTCGCGGGGGCTTTCCCTCCTACGAGCAGTACTTC. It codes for CASSFGRGGFPSYEQYF.

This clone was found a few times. The CDR3 region is CASSKQGQNTEAFF. The CDR3 DNA is TGTGCCAGCAGCAAACAGGGGCAAAACACTGAAGCTTTCTTT. The chain is built from TRBV5-4 and TRBJ1-1, with 7 bases that match TRBD1. The V segment lost 4 bases and the J segment 2 bases; nucleotides outside the gene matches: 5. CDR3 size: 14 residues. CDR1 is SGHNT, CDR2 YYREEE, per germline (reference sequence). Full variable domain (remainder filled in from reference TRBV5-4 and TRBJ1-1): ETGVTQSPTHLIKTRGQQVTLRCSSQSGHNTVSWYQQALGQGPQFIFQYYREEENGRGNFPPRFSGLQFPNYSSELNVNALELDDSALYLCASSKQGQNTEAFFGQGTRLTVV.

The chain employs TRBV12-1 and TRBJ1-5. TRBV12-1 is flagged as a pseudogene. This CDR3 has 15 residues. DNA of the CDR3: TGTGCCAGCAGCTTAGTGAGGGCTGCCTATCAGCCCCAGCATTTT. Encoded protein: CASSLVRAAYQPQHF.

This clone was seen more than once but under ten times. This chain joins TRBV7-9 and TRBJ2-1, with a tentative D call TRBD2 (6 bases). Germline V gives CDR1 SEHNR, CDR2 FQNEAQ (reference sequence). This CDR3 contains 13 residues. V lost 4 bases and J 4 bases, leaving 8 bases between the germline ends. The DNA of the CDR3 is TGTGCCAGCAGCTGGGACTTATACAATGAGCAGTTCTTC. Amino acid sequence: CASSWDLYNEQFF.

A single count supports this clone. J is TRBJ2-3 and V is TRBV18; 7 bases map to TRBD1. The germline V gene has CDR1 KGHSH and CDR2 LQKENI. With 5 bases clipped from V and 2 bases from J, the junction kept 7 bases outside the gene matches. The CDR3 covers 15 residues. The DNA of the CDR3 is TGTGCCAGCTCAACTCGACAGGGTGCCACAGATACGCAGTATTTT. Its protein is CASSTRQGATDTQYF.

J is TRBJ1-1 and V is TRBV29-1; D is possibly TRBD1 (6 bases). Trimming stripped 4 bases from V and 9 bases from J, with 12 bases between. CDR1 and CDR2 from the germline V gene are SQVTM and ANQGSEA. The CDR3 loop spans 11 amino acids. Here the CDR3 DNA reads TGCAGCGTTGGCGGGGACACCCAAGCTTTCTTT. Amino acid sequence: CSVGGDTQAFF.

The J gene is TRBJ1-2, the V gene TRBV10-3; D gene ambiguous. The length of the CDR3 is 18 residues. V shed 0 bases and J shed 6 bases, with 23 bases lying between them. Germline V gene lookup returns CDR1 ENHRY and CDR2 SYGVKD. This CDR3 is CAISESVGAVQDINGYTF. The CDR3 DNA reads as TGTGCCATCAGTGAGTCGGTGGGAGCGGTGCAGGATATCAATGGCTACACCTTC.

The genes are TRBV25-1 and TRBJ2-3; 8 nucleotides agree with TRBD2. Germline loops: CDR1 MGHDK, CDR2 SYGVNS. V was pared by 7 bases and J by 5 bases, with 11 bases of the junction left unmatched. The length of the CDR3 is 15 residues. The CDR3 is CASKESGRGVDTQYF. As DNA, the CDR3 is TGTGCCAGCAAAGAAAGCGGGAGAGGAGTAGATACGCAGTATTTT.

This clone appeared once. CDR3 DNA sequence: TGCGCCAGCAGCTTGGTCCAGCGGGAGTGGGTAGATACGCAGTATTTT. This gives the protein CASSLVQREWVDTQYF. V gene TRBV5-1 combines with J gene TRBJ2-3; TRBD2 agrees at 8 bases. This CDR3 has 16 amino acids. From germline, CDR1 is SGHRS and CDR2 YFSETQ. V shed 0 bases, J shed 5 bases, and the junction held 8 bases outside the gene matches.

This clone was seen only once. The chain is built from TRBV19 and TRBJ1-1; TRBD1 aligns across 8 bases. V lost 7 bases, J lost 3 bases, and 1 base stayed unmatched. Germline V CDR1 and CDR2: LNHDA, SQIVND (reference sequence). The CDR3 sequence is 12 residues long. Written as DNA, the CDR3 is TGTGCCAGTACAGGGGGCTACACTGAAGCTTTCTTT. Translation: CASTGGYTEAFF.

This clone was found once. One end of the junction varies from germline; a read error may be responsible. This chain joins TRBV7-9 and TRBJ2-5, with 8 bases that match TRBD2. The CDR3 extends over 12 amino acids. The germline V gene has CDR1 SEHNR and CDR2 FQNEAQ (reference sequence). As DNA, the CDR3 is TGTGCCAGCAGCCTAGCGGGAGAGACCCAGTACTTC. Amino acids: CASSLAGETQYF.

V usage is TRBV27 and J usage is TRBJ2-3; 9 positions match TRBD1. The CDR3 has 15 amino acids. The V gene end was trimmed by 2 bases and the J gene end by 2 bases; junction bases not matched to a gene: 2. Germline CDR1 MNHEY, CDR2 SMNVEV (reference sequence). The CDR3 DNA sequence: TGTGCCAGCAGTTTAGGGACAGGGCACACAGATACGCAGTATTTT. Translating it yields CASSLGTGHTDTQYF.

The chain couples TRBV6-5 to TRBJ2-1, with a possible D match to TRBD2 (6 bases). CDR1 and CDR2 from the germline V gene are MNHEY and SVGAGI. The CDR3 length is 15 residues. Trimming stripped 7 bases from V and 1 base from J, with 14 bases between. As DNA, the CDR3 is TGTGCCAGCACCCGCCACGGGGGTTCCTACAATGAGCAGTTCTTC. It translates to CASTRHGGSYNEQFF.

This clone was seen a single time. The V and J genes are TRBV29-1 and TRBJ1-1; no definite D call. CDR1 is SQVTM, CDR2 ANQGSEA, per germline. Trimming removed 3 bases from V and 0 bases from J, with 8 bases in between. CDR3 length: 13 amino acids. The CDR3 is CSVEGGLNTEAFF. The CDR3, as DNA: TGCAGCGTTGAGGGCGGATTGAACACTGAAGCTTTCTTT.

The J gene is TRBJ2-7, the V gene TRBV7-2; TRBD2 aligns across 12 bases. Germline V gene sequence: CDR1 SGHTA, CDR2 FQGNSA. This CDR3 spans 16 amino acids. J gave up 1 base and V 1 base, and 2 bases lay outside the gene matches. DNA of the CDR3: TGTGCCAGCAGCTTAGTCGGGACTAGCGGGTCCTACGAGCAGTACTTC. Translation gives CASSLVGTSGSYEQYF.

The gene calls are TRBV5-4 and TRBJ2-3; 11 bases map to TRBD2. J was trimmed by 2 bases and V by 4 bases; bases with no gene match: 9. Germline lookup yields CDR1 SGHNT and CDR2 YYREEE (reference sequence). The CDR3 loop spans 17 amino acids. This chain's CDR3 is CASSEKTSGESTDTQYF. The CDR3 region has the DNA TGTGCCAGCAGCGAGAAGACTAGCGGGGAGTCCACAGATACGCAGTATTTT.

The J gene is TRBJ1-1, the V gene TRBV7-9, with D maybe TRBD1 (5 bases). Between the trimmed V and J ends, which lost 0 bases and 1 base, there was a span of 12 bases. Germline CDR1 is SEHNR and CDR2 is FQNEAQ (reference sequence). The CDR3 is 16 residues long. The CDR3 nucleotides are TGTGCCAGCAGCTTAGCGTCCGGGGCGAAGAACACTGAAGCTTTCTTT. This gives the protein CASSLASGAKNTEAFF.